This entry is about one TCR beta chain. This sample stems from a study of blood T cells in healthy people across ages. PCR was performed a second time for about 6 to 11 cycles using a sample-barcoded 5' primer and a J-beta primer mix. All cDNA molecules were each tagged by a template-switch adaptor with 12 random nucleotides. TCRdb itself ran the 5' RACE reads through MiXCR, one entry per CDR3 protein. The sample contains some 730,000 distinct CDR3 sequences, around a fifth of which appear only once. This CDR3 has 17 residues. V was shortened by 0 bases and J by 4 bases, with 15 bases between the two germline ends. CDR1 is SGHAT and CDR2 is FQNNGV in the germline V gene.

The sequenced sample consisted of blood. V gene TRBV11-2 combines with J gene TRBJ1-4; TRBD1 might be the D (5 bases). The origin of this receptor is a man between 65 and 85 years old in good health. This CDR3 reads CASSLDGTGTLNEKLFF. Written as DNA, the CDR3 is TGTGCCAGCAGCTTAGATGGTACTGGGACCCTTAATGAAAAACTGTTTTTT.